A selection of T cell receptor beta chains follows, all from one sample in a study of Graves' ophthalmopathy and Graves' hyperthyroidism. TCRdb reprocessed the multiplex PCR reads with MiXCR, giving one entry per CDR3 protein. The data contain about 210,000 distinct CDR3 sequences, under 30% of them seen just once; the ten biggest clones take up 9.1%. Sequencing used peripheral blood. These receptors were taken from a man aged 45-65 years with Graves' ophthalmopathy. Both conserved end residues are part of each CDR3. A D gene is named only where the DNA matches it firmly. Rows may omit the clone size; those that give it use once, few, many or a size class.

TRBJ1-5 | TRBV28 | many | . | TGTGCCAGCAGTTTTGGTGGGAAGGGCCAGCCCCAGCATTTT | CASSFGGKGQPQHF
TRBJ2-5 | TRBV28 | . | TRBD2 | TGTGCCAGCAGTTTCCCCCAGAGCGGGAAAGAGACCCAGTACTTC | CASSFPQSGKETQYF
TRBJ1-2 | TRBV12-3/TRBV12-4 | . | TRBD1 | TGTGCCAGCAGTCCGCCCCCAGGGGGCTATGGCTACACCTTC | CASSPPPGGYGYTF
TRBJ1-2 | TRBV7-8 | . | TRBD1 | TGTGCCAGCAGCTCATGGGTTTGGGACAGTGGGAACTATGGCTACACCTTC | CASSSWVWDSGNYGYTF
TRBJ1-2 | TRBV6-1 | . | . | TGTGCCAGCAGTGAAGCGGTGATACCGGGGGGCTACACCTTC | CASSEAVIPGGYTF
TRBJ2-7 | TRBV6-2/TRBV6-3 | many | TRBD2 | TGTGCCAGCAGTCGGGGGACTAGCGGGACCTACGAGCAGTACTTC | CASSRGTSGTYEQYF
TRBJ1-1 | TRBV6-1 | many | . | TGTGCCAGCAGTGAAGCACTAGGCTGGGAGGCTTTCTTT | CASSEALGWEAFF
TRBJ1-5 | TRBV28 | many | . | TGTGCCAGCCAGTTCGGCCCAGGCGGTCAGCCCCAGCATTTT | CASQFGPGGQPQHF
TRBJ2-2 | TRBV15 | many | . | TGTGCCACCAGCAACGGAGGTTACACCGGGGAGCTGTTTTTT | CATSNGGYTGELFF
TRBJ2-5 | TRBV20-1 | many | TRBD1 | TGCAGTGCTAGATCGACGCGCAGGGGGAAAGAGACCCAGTACTTC | CSARSTRRGKETQYF
TRBJ1-1 | TRBV5-1 | many | TRBD1 | TGCGCCAGCAGCCCCCAGGGACAGCGGGAAGCTTTCTTT | CASSPQGQREAFF
TRBJ1-5 | TRBV19 | many | . | TGTGCCAGTAAATTTTACGGAAGCAATCAGCCCCAGCATTTT | CASKFYGSNQPQHF
TRBJ2-2 | TRBV5-1 | many | TRBD1 | TGCGCCAGCAGCTGGAGGACAGGGGACACCGGGGAGCTGTTTTTT | CASSWRTGDTGELFF
TRBJ1-1 | TRBV2 | . | . | TGTGCCAGCAGTCCGGAGGAAGGCACTGAAGCTTTCTTT | CASSPEEGTEAFF